What follows are 7 T cell receptor beta chains derived from one specimen sequenced in a study of molecular identifiers for immune sequencing clone quantification. A single record per CDR3 protein comes from TCRdb applying MiXCR to the PCR reads. The sample shows 400,000 to 600,000 distinct CDR3 sequences, around 23% of them seen only once. Material for sequencing was naive CD8+ T cells from blood, with Jurkat cell RNA spiked in. The subset: FACS-sorted CD8+CD4-CCR7+CD45RA+ naive T cells. All receptors derive from a human donor in good health. Some libraries in this study had Jurkat cell RNA spiked in.

This chain links TRBV20-1 with TRBJ1-3, with D hard to call. The CDR3 runs 14 residues. V was trimmed by 3 bases and J by 0 bases, leaving 9 bases between them. In germline, CDR1 is DFQATT, CDR2 SNEGSKA (reference sequence). The CDR3 protein is CSARGEISGNTIYF. CDR3 DNA sequence: TGCAGTGCTAGGGGAGAAATCTCTGGAAACACCATATATTTT.

Only a few counts were recorded for this clonotype. The V and J genes are TRBV9 and TRBJ2-3, with 14 bases aligning to TRBD2. CDR3 size: 16 residues. Trimming at V came to 3 bases and at J to 3 bases, leaving 3 bases not matched to a gene. The germline gives CDR1 SGDLS, CDR2 YYNGEE. The CDR3 spells CASSGLAGGPTDTQYF. For the CDR3, the DNA is TGTGCCAGCAGCGGACTAGCGGGAGGGCCGACAGATACGCAGTATTTT.

This chain links TRBV9 with TRBJ2-2; no reliable D call. V lost 4 bases, J lost 3 bases, and 7 bases lay in between. CDR1 and CDR2 from the germline V gene are SGDLS and YYNGEE. This CDR3 has 13 residues. This chain's CDR3 is CASSPEYTGELFF. The CDR3 DNA sequence: TGTGCCAGCAGCCCCGAGTACACCGGGGAGCTGTTTTTT.

In its sample, this clonotype was seen many times. In DNA form, the CDR3 reads TGTGCCTGGAGCGCTATTGCCAAAAACATTCAGTACTTC. Translation: CAWSAIAKNIQYF. V is TRBV30 and J is TRBJ2-4; D uncertain. This CDR3 spans 13 amino acids. The germline V gene has CDR1 GTSNPN and CDR2 SVGIG (reference sequence). V lost 3 bases to trimming and J lost 1 base, with 7 bases between them.

This clonotype appeared a few times. V gene TRBV19 combines with J gene TRBJ2-1; perhaps TRBD1 as D (6 bases). The CDR3 is 15 residues long. Germline CDR1 LNHDA, CDR2 SQIVND (reference sequence). Trimming took off 5 bases at V and 4 bases at J, with 15 bases between the two ends. The CDR3 nucleotides are TGTGCCAGTAGTCGTCAGGGGCCCGGATACAATGAGCAGTTCTTC. Amino acid sequence: CASSRQGPGYNEQFF. The complete variable domain, with remaining parts taken from reference TRBV19 and TRBJ2-1, reads DGGITQSPKYLFRKEGQNVTLSCEQNLNHDAMYWYRQDPGQGLRLIYYSQIVNDFQKGDIAEGYSVSREKKESFPLTVTSAQKNPTAFYLCASSRQGPGYNEQFFGPGTRLTVL.

Comments on this clonotype: A junction boundary mismatches the germline segment, possibly from a read error. The chain carries TRBV9 and TRBJ1-2, with no clear D. CDR3 size: 17 residues. From germline, CDR1 is SGDLS and CDR2 YYNGEE. This CDR3 reads CACSVTPRQSNNYGYTF. CDR3 nucleotide sequence: TGTGCCTGCAGCGTAACCCCCAGGCAGAGTAATAACTATGGCTACACCTTC.

Regarding this clonotype: At one end the junction does not follow the germline gene, possibly because of a read error. The CDR3 DNA reads TGTGCCAGCAGTTACTCTGATGAAGTTTTCTTT. This sequence encodes CASSYSDEVFF. The rearrangement joins TRBV6-6 to TRBJ1-1; D unclear. Germline-derived CDR1 and CDR2 are MNHNY and SVGAGI (reference sequence). The CDR3 spans 11 residues.